This T cell receptor (beta chain) came from a study of blood T cell repertoires in COVID-19. Across the study: Both acute and convalescent COVID-19 samples were obtained from the United States, Italy and Spain.

CDR1 is SGHVS and CDR2 is FNYEAQ in the germline V gene. Trimming removed 5 bases at V and 3 bases at J, with 14 bases between. CDR3 length: 14 amino acids. Clones were read by immunoSEQ multiplex PCR, and TCRdb kept only the in-frame ones, dropping some. The table has around 150,000 clones, around 79% seen once; the top ten hold 9.5% to 11%. Participants spanned ages about 18 to 95 years and resided in about 25 US areas. Participants reported their clinical history, and cohort assignment relied on those reports. The sequencing sample was made of PBMCs or T cells enriched from blood (not recorded which). This receptor was identified in a man aged 50 or older who had recovered from COVID-19. The chain couples TRBV7-6 to TRBJ2-7, with D tentatively TRBD1 (5 bases). CDR3 coding DNA: TGTGCCAGCAGCCAAAAAATCGACAGCTACGAGCAGTACTTC. This encodes CASSQKIDSYEQYF.